This TCR beta chain was observed in a study of blood T cell repertoires in COVID-19. Overall study context: The analysed material was cDNA or gDNA that came from T cells, B-cell-depleted T cells, or PBMCs.

The CDR3 spans 14 residues. Trimming removed 5 bases from V and 6 bases from J, with 16 bases in between. Germline V lookup: CDR1 SGHTA, CDR2 FQGNSA. Original data processing: Cell counts per sample came from amplifying reference gene primers. This table comes from immunoSEQ multiplex PCR, and its TCRdb copy is limited to in-frame clones, with some not included. V, J and clone size were drawn from that table, and D and trimming were deduced from the DNA. This table holds about 24,000 clones, approximately 85% found once. This receptor was obtained from a human donor in a cohort sampled during active COVID-19. The sequenced sample consisted of peripheral blood. This chain connects TRBV7-2 to TRBJ1-1; D is unresolved. Here the CDR3 DNA reads TGTGCCAGCAGCGCCTGGGTCCTGGGCGCTGAAGCTTTCTTT. Translated: CASSAWVLGAEAFF.